A single sample gave rise to the 20 T cell receptor beta chains below, sequenced in a study of blood T cell repertoires in COVID-19. Some clones are missing from TCRdb's copy, which holds only in-frame ones; the method was immunoSEQ multiplex PCR. This table holds 25,000 to 30,000 clones, roughly 80% found once. The sequenced material came from peripheral blood. The receptors originated from a human donor in a cohort sampled during active COVID-19.

The chain recombines TRBV10-1 with TRBJ2-2; D perhaps matches TRBD2 (6 bases). With 6 bases removed from V and 1 base from J, the gap between germline ends came to 9 bases. Germline lookup yields CDR1 WNHNN and CDR2 SYGVQD (reference sequence). The CDR3 loop spans 14 amino acids. The CDR3 loop is CASRIAENTGELFF. Here the CDR3 DNA reads TGCGCCAGCAGAATAGCGGAGAACACCGGGGAGCTGTTTTTT.

This clone was counted only a few times. The chain has TRBV7-2 and TRBJ2-1, with 9 bases identical to TRBD2. This CDR3 is built from 14 residues. Germline V lookup: CDR1 SGHTA, CDR2 FQGNSA. V was pared by 8 bases and J by 6 bases, with 8 bases of the junction left unmatched. The CDR3 region is CASRGASGANEQFF. In DNA form, the CDR3 reads TGTGCCAGCCGGGGGGCTAGCGGGGCCAATGAGCAGTTCTTC.

The V and J genes are TRBV19 and TRBJ1-5; no clear D. Germline V CDR1 and CDR2: LNHDA, SQIVND (reference sequence). V was pared by 1 base and J by 5 bases, with 12 bases between. CDR3 length equals 15 residues. The CDR3 DNA is TGTGCCAGTAGTATAGTGCAGATAACCGATCAGCCCCAGCATTTT. This codes for CASSIVQITDQPQHF.

The V gene is TRBV19, the J gene TRBJ1-2; D unresolved. Germline V gene data show CDR1 as LNHDA and CDR2 as SQIVND (reference sequence). The CDR3 runs to 13 residues. Trimming left V 6 bases short and J 5 bases short, with 13 bases between. The CDR3 loop is CASSPSSRYGYTF. The DNA for the CDR3 is TGTGCCAGTAGCCCGAGTAGTCGTTATGGCTACACCTTC. Full variable domain (rest looked up from reference TRBV19 and TRBJ1-2): DGGITQSPKYLFRKEGQNVTLSCEQNLNHDAMYWYRQDPGQGLRLIYYSQIVNDFQKGDIAEGYSVSREKKESFPLTVTSAQKNPTAFYLCASSPSSRYGYTFGSGTRLTVV.

V and J are TRBV11-2 and TRBJ1-2; D possibly corresponds to TRBD1 (6 bases). The CDR3 is made up of 16 amino acids. CDR1 SGHAT and CDR2 FQNNGV come from the germline V gene. V gave up 0 bases and J gave up 2 bases, with 13 bases separating them. In DNA, the CDR3 is TGTGCCAGCAGCTTAGATCCAGGGGTATCCAACTATGGCTACACCTTC. Translating it yields CASSLDPGVSNYGYTF.

The genes are TRBV13 and TRBJ2-1; TRBD2 aligns across 9 bases. The CDR3 is made up of 12 amino acids. V shed 3 bases, J shed 12 bases, and the junction held 3 bases outside the gene matches. Germline values: CDR1 PRHDT, CDR2 FYEKMQ (reference sequence). The CDR3 sequence is CASSFSGSAQFF. CDR3 DNA: TGTGCCAGCAGCTTTAGCGGGAGTGCGCAGTTCTTC.

V usage is TRBV11-2 and J usage is TRBJ2-3, with TRBD2 matching 9 bases. CDR1 and CDR2 from the germline V gene are SGHAT and FQNNGV. The CDR3 has 18 residues. The ends lost 1 base at V and 2 bases at J; junction bases unmatched: 10. Here the CDR3 reads CASSLAPFGGRATDTQYF. In DNA, the CDR3 is TGTGCCAGCAGCTTAGCGCCTTTTGGCGGGAGGGCCACAGATACGCAGTATTTT.

This chain uses TRBV4-1 with TRBJ2-7; 9 positions match TRBD1. This CDR3 is 13 amino acids long. V was clipped by 4 bases and J by 3 bases; unmatched bases: 1. Germline loops: CDR1 MGHRA, CDR2 YSYEKL. CDR3 in amino acids: CASSLDRGYEQYF. The CDR3, as DNA: TGCGCCAGCAGCCTGGACAGGGGCTACGAGCAGTACTTC.

The V call is TRBV7-2, the J call TRBJ1-5, with D uncertain. The CDR3 length is 13 residues. Trimming left V 1 base short and J 8 bases short, with 9 bases between. The germline V gene has CDR1 SGHTA and CDR2 FQGNSA. The CDR3 nucleotides are TGTGCCAGCAGCTTAGTGCACGGAGAGCCCCAGCATTTT. Protein sequence: CASSLVHGEPQHF. The full variable domain, completed using reference TRBV7-2 and TRBJ1-5, is GAGVSQSPSNKVTEKGKDVELRCDPISGHTALYWYRQSLGQGLEFLIYFQGNSAPDKSGLPSDRFSAERTGGSVSTLTIQRTQQEDSAVYLCASSLVHGEPQHFGDGTRLSIL.

The chain recombines TRBV4-3 with TRBJ2-7; 9 bases are a match to TRBD2. The CDR3 contains 15 residues. Germline-derived CDR1 and CDR2 are LGHNA and YSLEER. Trimming removed 2 bases from V and 2 bases from J; junction bases left unmatched: 4. This CDR3 reads CASSQYQRGAYEQYF. In DNA, the CDR3 is TGCGCCAGCAGCCAATACCAGCGGGGGGCCTACGAGCAGTACTTC.

This chain uses TRBV4-1 with TRBJ2-7, with 8 bases lining up with TRBD1. Per the germline V gene, CDR1 is MGHRA and CDR2 is YSYEKL. With 5 bases clipped from V and 2 bases from J, the junction kept 8 bases outside the gene matches. The length of the CDR3 is 15 residues. CDR3 in DNA: TGCGCCAGCAGCTCCCTGGACAGGGAAACCTACGAGCAGTACTTC. Translated, it gives CASSSLDRETYEQYF.

The V gene is TRBV24-1, the J gene TRBJ2-1; 7 positions match TRBD2. The junction had 9 bases not matched to a gene; V was cut back by 5 bases and J by 9 bases. Germline lookup yields CDR1 KGHDR and CDR2 SFDVKD. This CDR3 region has 14 residues. CDR3 nucleotide sequence: TGTGCCACCAGTGTTCGGGCGGGAGAGGGTGAGCAGTTCTTC. Amino acids: CATSVRAGEGEQFF.

This clone was observed a single time. This chain links TRBV29-1 with TRBJ2-7; tentative D call: TRBD1 (6 bases). The CDR3 is 14 residues long. With 6 bases removed from V and 1 base from J, the gap between germline ends came to 16 bases. Germline CDR1 SQVTM, CDR2 ANQGSEA. The CDR3 DNA sequence: TGCAGCGTAGAGGAACGGCAGGGGTCCTACGAGCAGTACTTC. Encoded protein: CSVEERQGSYEQYF.

V gene TRBV9 combines with J gene TRBJ2-3; 13 bases map to TRBD2. V gave up 2 bases and J gave up 6 bases; unmatched junction bases: 6. Looked up from germline, CDR1 is SGDLS and CDR2 is YYNGEE. The CDR3 contains 16 residues. The CDR3 loop reads CASSVTSGGAFDTQYF. The DNA of the CDR3 is TGTGCCAGCAGCGTTACTAGCGGGGGGGCCTTCGATACGCAGTATTTT.

In this sample, this clone turned up a few times. CDR3 DNA: TGTGCCAGCATTAATAGGGAGGGGGGCTATGGCTACACCTTC. It codes for CASINREGGYGYTF. V gene TRBV6-5 combines with J gene TRBJ1-2; TRBD1 is a possible D gene (6 bases). Trimming removed 7 bases from V and 4 bases from J, with 16 bases in between. The CDR3 covers 14 residues. Germline loops: CDR1 MNHEY, CDR2 SVGAGI.

The chain links TRBV9 to TRBJ2-3; D possibly corresponds to TRBD1 (5 bases). CDR3 length: 14 residues. Germline values: CDR1 SGDLS, CDR2 YYNGEE. The ends were cut back, 0 bases at V and 0 bases at J, with 5 bases in the middle. CDR3 nucleotides: TGTGCCAGCAGCGTAGGGGGCAGCACAGATACGCAGTATTTT. Protein: CASSVGGSTDTQYF.

The CDR3: CASSLTYVTAYTEAFF. CDR3 DNA sequence: TGTGCCAGCAGCTTAACTTACGTGACAGCGTACACTGAAGCTTTCTTT. The chain couples TRBV11-2 to TRBJ1-1; tentative D call: TRBD1 (5 bases). Germline V gene sequence: CDR1 SGHAT, CDR2 FQNNGV. The CDR3 has 16 residues. Deletions cut 2 bases from V and 3 bases from J, with 16 bases between.

The rearrangement uses TRBV7-2 and TRBJ2-4, with 16 bases aligning to TRBD2. The CDR3 is 14 residues long. V trimming: 5 bases; J trimming: 16 bases; junction bases outside the gene matches: 8. CDR1 and CDR2 from the germline V gene are SGHTA and FQGNSA. CDR3 coding DNA: TGTGCCAGCAGCCCGGGACTAGCGGGGGGGTTCTACTACTTC. This translates into CASSPGLAGGFYYF.

The rearrangement joins TRBV7-9 to TRBJ2-7; D might be TRBD2 (7 bases). The CDR3 contains 13 residues. V was trimmed by 5 bases and J by 7 bases, leaving 15 bases between them. Germline CDR1 reads SEHNR; CDR2 reads FQNEAQ (reference sequence). This CDR3 is CASSPLGGAEQYF. CDR3 nucleotides: TGTGCCAGCAGCCCGTTGGGGGGGGCTGAGCAGTACTTC.

This clone is a singleton in its sample. The chain is built from TRBV27 and TRBJ2-3; TRBD2 might be the D (5 bases). V lost 3 bases and J 2 bases, leaving 9 bases between the germline ends. CDR3 size: 14 residues. Germline lookup yields CDR1 MNHEY and CDR2 SMNVEV (reference sequence). CDR3 residues: CASSFGDFTDTQYF. As DNA, the CDR3 is TGTGCCAGCAGTTTCGGGGATTTCACAGATACGCAGTATTTT.